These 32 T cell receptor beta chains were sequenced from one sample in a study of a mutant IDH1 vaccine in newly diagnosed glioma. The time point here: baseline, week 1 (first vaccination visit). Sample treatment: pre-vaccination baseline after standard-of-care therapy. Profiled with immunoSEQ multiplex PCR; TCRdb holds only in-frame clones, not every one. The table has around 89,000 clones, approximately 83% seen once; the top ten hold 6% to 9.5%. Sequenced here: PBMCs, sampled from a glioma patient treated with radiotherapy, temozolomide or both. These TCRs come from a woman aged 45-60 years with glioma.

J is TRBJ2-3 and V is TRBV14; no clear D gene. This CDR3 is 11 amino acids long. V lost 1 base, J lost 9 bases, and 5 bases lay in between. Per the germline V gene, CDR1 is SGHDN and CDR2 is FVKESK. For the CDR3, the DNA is TGTGCCAGCAGCCAAGTCCGAACGCAGTATTTT. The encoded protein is CASSQVRTQYF.

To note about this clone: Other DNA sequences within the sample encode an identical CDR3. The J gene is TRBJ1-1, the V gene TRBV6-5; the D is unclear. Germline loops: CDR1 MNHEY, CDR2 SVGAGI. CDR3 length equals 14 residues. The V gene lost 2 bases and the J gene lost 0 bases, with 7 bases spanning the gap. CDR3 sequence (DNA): TGTGCCAGCAGTTACGGGGTCATGAACACTGAAGCTTTCTTT. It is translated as CASSYGVMNTEAFF.

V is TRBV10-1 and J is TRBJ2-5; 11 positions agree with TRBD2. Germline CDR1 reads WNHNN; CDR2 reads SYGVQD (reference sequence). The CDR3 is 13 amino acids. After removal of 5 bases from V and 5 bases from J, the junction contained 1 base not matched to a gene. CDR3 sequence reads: CASSRLAGETQYF. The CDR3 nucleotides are TGCGCCAGCAGTCGACTAGCGGGGGAGACCCAGTACTTC.

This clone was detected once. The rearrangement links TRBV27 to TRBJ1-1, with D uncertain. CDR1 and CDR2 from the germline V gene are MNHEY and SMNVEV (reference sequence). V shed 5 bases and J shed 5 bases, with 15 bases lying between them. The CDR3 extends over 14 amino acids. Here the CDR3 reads CASSATSVGTEAFF. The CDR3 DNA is TGTGCCAGCAGTGCCACATCCGTAGGAACTGAAGCTTTCTTT.

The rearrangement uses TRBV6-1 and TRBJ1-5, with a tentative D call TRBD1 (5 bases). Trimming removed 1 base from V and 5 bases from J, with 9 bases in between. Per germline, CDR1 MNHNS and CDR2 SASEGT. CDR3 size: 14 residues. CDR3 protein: CASSEVRGDQPQHF. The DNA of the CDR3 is TGTGCCAGCAGTGAAGTTAGGGGCGATCAGCCCCAGCATTTT.

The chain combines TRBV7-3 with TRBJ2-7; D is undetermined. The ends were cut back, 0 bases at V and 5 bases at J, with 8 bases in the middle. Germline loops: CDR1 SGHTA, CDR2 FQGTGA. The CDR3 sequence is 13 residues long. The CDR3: CASSLTYRDEQYF. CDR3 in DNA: TGTGCCAGCAGCTTAACTTACCGCGACGAGCAGTACTTC. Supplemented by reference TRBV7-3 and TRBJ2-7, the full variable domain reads GAGVSQTPSNKVTEKGKYVELRCDPISGHTALYWYRQSLGQGPEFLIYFQGTGAADDSGLPNDRFFAVRPEGSVSTLKIQRTERGDSAVYLCASSLTYRDEQYFGPGTRLTVT.

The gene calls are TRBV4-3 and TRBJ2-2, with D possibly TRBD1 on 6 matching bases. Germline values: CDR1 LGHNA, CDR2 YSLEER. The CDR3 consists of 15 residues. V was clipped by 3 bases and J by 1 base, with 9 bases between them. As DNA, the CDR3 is TGCGCCAGCAGCCAGACGGGACAGAACACCGGGGAGCTGTTTTTT. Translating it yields CASSQTGQNTGELFF.

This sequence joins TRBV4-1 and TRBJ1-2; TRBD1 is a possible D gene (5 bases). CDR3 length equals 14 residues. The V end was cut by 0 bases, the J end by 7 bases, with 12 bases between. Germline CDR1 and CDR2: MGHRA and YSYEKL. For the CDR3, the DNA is TGCGCCAGCAGCCAAGAGGGGGTTAGTGGTGGCTACACCTTC. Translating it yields CASSQEGVSGGYTF.

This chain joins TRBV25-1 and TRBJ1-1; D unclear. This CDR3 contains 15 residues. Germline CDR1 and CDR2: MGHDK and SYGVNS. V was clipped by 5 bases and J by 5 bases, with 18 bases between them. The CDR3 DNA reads TGTGCCAGCAGTCCGCTCGGGGTCATCACTACTGAAGCTTTCTTT. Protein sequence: CASSPLGVITTEAFF.

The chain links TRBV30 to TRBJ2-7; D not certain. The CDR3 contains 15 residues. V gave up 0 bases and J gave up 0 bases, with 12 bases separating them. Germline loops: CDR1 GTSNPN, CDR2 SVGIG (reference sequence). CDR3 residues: CAWSVPGTSSYEQYF. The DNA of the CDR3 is TGTGCCTGGAGTGTACCCGGAACAAGCTCCTACGAGCAGTACTTC.

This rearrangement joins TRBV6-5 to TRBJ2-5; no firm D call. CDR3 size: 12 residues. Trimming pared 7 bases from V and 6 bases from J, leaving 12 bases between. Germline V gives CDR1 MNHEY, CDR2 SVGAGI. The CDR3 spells CASNSVGKTQYF. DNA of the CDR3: TGTGCCAGCAACTCCGTGGGGAAGACCCAGTACTTC.

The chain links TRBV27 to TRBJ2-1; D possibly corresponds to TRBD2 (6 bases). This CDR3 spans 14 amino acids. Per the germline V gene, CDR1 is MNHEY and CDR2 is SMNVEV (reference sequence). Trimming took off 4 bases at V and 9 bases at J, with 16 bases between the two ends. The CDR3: CASSSYTGTSEQFF. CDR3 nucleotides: TGTGCCAGCAGTTCCTACACCGGGACTTCTGAGCAGTTCTTC.

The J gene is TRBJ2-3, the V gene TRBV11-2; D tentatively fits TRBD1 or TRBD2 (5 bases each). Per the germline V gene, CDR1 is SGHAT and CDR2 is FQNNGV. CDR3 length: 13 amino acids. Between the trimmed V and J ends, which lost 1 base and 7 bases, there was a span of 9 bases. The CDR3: CASSLGGAYTQYF. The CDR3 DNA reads TGTGCCAGCAGCTTAGGAGGGGCCTATACGCAGTATTTT.

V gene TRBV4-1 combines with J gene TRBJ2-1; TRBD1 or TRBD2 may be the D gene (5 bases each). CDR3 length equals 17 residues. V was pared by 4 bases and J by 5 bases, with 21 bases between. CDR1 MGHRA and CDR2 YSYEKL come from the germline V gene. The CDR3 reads CASSPEGRWGPNNEQFF. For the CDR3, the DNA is TGCGCCAGCAGCCCCGAGGGAAGATGGGGACCGAACAATGAGCAGTTCTTC.

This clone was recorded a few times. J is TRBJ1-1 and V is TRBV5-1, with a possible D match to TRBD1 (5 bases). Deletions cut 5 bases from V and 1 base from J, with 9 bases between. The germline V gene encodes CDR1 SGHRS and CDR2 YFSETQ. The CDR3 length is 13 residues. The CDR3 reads CASSGAGNTEAFF. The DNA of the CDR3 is TGCGCCAGCAGTGGGGCGGGGAACACTGAAGCTTTCTTT.

The CDR3 spells CSVRTGMALGYTF. In DNA, the CDR3 is TGCAGCGTCCGTACAGGGATGGCGCTTGGCTACACCTTC. V is TRBV29-1 and J is TRBJ1-2; possible D gene TRBD1, 6 bases. V was shortened by 6 bases and J by 7 bases, with 18 bases between the two germline ends. The germline CDR1 and CDR2 sequences are SQVTM and ANQGSEA. This CDR3 is built from 13 residues.

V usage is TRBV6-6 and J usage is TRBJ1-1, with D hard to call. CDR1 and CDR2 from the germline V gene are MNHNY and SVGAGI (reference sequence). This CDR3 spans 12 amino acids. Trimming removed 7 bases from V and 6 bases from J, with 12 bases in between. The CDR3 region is CASTPPGPEAFF. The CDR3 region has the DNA TGTGCCAGCACCCCTCCAGGTCCTGAAGCTTTCTTT.

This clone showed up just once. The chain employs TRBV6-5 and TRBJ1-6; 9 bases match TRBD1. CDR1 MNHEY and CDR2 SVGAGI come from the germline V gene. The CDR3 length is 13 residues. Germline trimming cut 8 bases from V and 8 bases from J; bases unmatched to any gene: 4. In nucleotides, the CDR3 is TGTGCCAGCGGCAGGACAGGGGATTCACCCCTCCACTTT. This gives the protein CASGRTGDSPLHF.

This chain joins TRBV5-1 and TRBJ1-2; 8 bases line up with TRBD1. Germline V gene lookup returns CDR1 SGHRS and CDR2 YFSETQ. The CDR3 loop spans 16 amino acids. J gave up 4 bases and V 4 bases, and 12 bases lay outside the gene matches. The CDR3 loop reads CASSPMGQVGGYGYTF. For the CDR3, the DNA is TGCGCCAGCAGCCCGATGGGACAGGTTGGAGGCTATGGCTACACCTTC. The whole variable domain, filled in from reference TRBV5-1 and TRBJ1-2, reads KAGVTQTPRYLIKTRGQQVTLSCSPISGHRSVSWYQQTPGQGLQFLFEYFSETQRNKGNFPGRFSGRQFSNSRSEMNVSTLELGDSALYLCASSPMGQVGGYGYTFGSGTRLTVV.

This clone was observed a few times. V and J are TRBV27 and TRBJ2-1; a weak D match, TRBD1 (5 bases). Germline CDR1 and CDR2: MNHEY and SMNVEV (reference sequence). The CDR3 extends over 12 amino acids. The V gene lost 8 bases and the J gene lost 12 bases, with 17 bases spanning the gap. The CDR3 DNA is TGTGCCAGCGGCGTTGGGGCAACCGCGCAGTTCTTC. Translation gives CASGVGATAQFF.

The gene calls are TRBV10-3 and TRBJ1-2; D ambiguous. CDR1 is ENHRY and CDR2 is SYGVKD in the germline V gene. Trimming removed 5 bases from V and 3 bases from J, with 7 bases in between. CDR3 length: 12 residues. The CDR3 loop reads CAISSQDYGYTF. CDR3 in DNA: TGTGCCATCAGTAGCCAGGACTATGGCTACACCTTC.

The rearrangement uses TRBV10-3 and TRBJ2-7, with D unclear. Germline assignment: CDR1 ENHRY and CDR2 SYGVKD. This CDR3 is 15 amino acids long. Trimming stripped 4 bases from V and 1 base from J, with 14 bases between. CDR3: CAISGGPRRSYEQYF. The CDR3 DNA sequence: TGTGCCATCAGTGGAGGTCCAAGGCGGTCCTACGAGCAGTACTTC.

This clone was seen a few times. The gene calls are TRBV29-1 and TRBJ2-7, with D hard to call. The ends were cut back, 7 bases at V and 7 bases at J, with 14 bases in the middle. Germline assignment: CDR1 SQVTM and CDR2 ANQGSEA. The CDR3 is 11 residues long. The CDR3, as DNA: TGCAGCGCCCAAAGGGATAAAGAGCAGTACTTC. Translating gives CSAQRDKEQYF.

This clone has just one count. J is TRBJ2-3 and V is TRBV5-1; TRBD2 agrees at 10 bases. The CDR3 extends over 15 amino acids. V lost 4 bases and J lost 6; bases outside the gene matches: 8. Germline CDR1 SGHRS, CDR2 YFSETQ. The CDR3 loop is CASSPLAGAGDTQYF. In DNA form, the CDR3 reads TGCGCCAGCAGCCCCCTAGCGGGGGCCGGGGATACGCAGTATTTT.

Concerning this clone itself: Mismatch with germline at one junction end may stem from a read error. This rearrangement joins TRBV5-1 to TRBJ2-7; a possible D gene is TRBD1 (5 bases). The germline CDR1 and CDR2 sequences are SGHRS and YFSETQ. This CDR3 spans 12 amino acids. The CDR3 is CASSPDNGRVIF. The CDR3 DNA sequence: TGCGCCAGCAGCCCGGATAATGGCAGGGTGATCTTC.

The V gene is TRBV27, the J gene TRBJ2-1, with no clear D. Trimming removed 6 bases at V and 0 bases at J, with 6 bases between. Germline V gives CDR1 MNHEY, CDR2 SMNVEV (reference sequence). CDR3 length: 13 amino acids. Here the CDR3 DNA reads TGTGCCAGCAGGGGGTCCTCCTACAATGAGCAGTTCTTC. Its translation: CASRGSSYNEQFF.

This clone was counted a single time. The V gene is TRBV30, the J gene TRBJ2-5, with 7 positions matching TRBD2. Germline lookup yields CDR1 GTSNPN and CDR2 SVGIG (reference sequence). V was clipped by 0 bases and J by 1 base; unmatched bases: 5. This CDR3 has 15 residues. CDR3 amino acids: CAWSVPGRAQETQYF. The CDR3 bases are TGTGCCTGGAGTGTACCGGGGAGGGCCCAAGAGACCCAGTACTTC.

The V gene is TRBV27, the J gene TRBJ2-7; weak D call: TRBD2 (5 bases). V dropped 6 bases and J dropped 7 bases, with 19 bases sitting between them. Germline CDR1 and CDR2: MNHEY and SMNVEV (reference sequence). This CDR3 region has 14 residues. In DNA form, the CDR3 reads TGTGCCAGCAGCCCCCTAGCAGCCCTCTGGGAGCAGTACTTC. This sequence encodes CASSPLAALWEQYF.

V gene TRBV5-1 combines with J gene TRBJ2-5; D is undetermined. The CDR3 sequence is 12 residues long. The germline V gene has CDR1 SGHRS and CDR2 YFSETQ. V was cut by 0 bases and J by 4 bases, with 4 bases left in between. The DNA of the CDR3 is TGCGCCAGCAGCTTGGGTCCAGAGACCCAGTACTTC. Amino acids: CASSLGPETQYF.

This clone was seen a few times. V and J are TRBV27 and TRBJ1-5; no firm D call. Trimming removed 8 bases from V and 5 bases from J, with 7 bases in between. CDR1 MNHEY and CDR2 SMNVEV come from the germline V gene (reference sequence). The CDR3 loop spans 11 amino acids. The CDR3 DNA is TGTGCCAGCGGATCCTATCAGCCCCAGCATTTT. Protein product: CASGSYQPQHF.

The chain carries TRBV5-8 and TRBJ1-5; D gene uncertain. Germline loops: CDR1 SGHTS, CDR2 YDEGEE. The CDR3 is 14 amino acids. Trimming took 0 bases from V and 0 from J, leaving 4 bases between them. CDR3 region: CASSLVVSNQPQHF. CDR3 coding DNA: TGTGCCAGCAGCTTGGTAGTTAGCAATCAGCCCCAGCATTTT.

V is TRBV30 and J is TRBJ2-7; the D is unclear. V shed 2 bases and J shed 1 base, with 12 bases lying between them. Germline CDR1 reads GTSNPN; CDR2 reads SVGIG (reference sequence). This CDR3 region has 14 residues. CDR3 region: CAWSKIASSYEQYF. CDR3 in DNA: TGTGCCTGGAGTAAGATAGCTAGTTCCTACGAGCAGTACTTC.